This record looks at one T cell receptor beta chain sequence and its context. Antigen specificity is unknown. This CDR3 region has 15 residues. V shed 4 bases, J shed 4 bases, and the junction held 7 bases outside the gene matches. Germline V CDR1 and CDR2: LGHNA, YSLEER. This sample was taken from a study of shared clonotypes between healthy human individuals. Study results and caveats: Around 4.7% was the fraction of naive CD4 clonotypes found shared across four donors. Larger richness was generally estimated for naive than memory subsets.

Sorted-subset replicate PCR reactions were performed with about 200 ng DNA, corresponding to roughly 30,000 T cell genomes. As processed by the authors: ImmunoSEQ yielded junction-only sequences lacking quality scores, so filtering differed. The assay was immunoSEQ multiplex PCR, and TCRdb's table has in-frame clones only and misses some. V and J calls and clone size follow that table, whereas D and trimming were derived from the DNA. The data contain under 350,000 clones, more than 75% of them singletons. The chain couples TRBV4-3 to TRBJ2-5; 9 bases match TRBD1. Sample: memory CD8+ T cells sorted from blood. The subset was: CD45RO+ cells pooled with CCR7-negative TemRA cells. This receptor was taken from a man aged 18 to 30 in good health. CDR3 bases: TGCGCCAGCAGCCCAGGAACAGGGGGCCTAGAGACCCAGTACTTC. Translation: CASSPGTGGLETQYF.